This T cell receptor beta chain derives from a study of memory CD4+ T cells and cytomegalovirus serostatus. Study-wide background: This sample comes from healthy Belgian adults, roughly nine CMV seropositive, approximately 22 seronegative.

Germline CDR1 reads LGHNA; CDR2 reads YNFKEQ. The CDR3 length is 16 residues. With 0 bases clipped from V and 1 base from J, the junction kept 4 bases outside the gene matches. TCRdb's copy holds only in-frame clones and misses some; the assay was immunoSEQ multiplex PCR. The sample includes 45,000 to 55,000 clones, around 82% of them seen just once. This clone turned up a few times. What it recognizes is unknown. Single viable CD3+CD4+CD8-CD45RO+ cells were sorted as the memory CD4+ T cells. Total CD4+ T cells were enriched by CD4 positive selection. Study results and caveats: Of 150 to 200 reported CMV TCRbeta sequences, 65 to 85 were found in memory CD4+ repertoires. Median bootstrapped AUC for CMV status was approximately 0.95 originally, about 0.9 US-trained.

This chain links TRBV4-2 with TRBJ1-1; 8 bases map to TRBD1. The sample taken for sequencing was memory CD4+ T cells from blood. This TCR was recovered from an adult in good health and CMV-seronegative. CDR3 amino acids: CASSQDDRGGNTEAFF. The CDR3 bases are TGTGCCAGCAGCCAAGATGACAGGGGAGGGAACACTGAAGCTTTCTTT.